This T cell receptor (beta chain) was documented in a study of human T cells and chemical hapten exposure. Looking at the study overall: Per-sample variation in TCR yield stemmed mainly from small pooled library volume differences.

The time point is: patch test 2, 6 weeks after DPC sensitization. Treatment here: therapeutic diphenylcyclopropenone sensitization with weekly scalp DPC. TCRdb itself ran the RACE reads through MiXCR, one entry per CDR3 protein. The table lists about 54,000 distinct CDR3 sequences, 9.9% of them singletons. Per germline, CDR1 MNHEY and CDR2 SVGAGI. Trimming left V 0 bases short and J 2 bases short, with 8 bases between. The CDR3 contains 15 residues. The specimen was whole blood, collected in connection with sensitization to the hapten diphenylcyclopropenone (DPC). The clonotype was recovered from a woman between 45 and 65 years old with alopecia areata. Some clones in this sample may be carry-over from other donors' samples. The V and J genes are TRBV6-5 and TRBJ2-1; D possibly corresponds to TRBD2 (5 bases). CDR3 in amino acids: CASSYSAGAYNEQFF. In DNA form, the CDR3 reads TGTGCCAGCAGTTACTCGGCGGGCGCCTACAATGAGCAGTTCTTC.